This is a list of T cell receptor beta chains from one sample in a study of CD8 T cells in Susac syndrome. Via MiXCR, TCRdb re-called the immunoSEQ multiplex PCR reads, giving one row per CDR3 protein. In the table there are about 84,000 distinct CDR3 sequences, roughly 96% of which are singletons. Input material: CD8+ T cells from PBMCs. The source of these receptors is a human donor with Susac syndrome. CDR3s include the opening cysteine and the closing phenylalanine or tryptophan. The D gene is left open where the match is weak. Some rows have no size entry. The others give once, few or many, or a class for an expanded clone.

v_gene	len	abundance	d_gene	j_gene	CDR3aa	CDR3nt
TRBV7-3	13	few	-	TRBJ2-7	CASSWTPFREQYF	TGTGCCAGCAGCTGGACTCCCTTTCGCGAGCAGTACTTC
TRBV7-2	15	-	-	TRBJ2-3	CASSPGGGLTDTQYF	TGTGCCAGCAGCCCCGGCGGGGGCCTCACAGATACGCAGTATTTT
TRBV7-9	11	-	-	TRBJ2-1	CASSPGYEQFF	TGTGCCAGCAGTCCGGGGTATGAGCAGTTCTTC
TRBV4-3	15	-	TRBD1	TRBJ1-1	CASSQRDRGNTEAFF	TGCGCCAGCAGCCAAAGGGACAGGGGAAACACTGAAGCCTTCTTT
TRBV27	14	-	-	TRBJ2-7	CASSPRGGSREQYF	TGTGCCAGCAGTCCCCGAGGGGGGAGTAGGGAGCAGTACTTC
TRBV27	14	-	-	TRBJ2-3	CASSLSEIADTQYF	TGTGCCAGCAGTTTATCGGAGATCGCAGATACGCAGTATTTT
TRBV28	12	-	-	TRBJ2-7	CASSKSSYEQYF	TGTGCCAGTTCAAAGAGCTCCTACGAGCAGTACTTC
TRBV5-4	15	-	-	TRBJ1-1	CASSLRGFAGTEAFF	TGTGCCAGCAGCTTAAGAGGATTCGCAGGCACTGAAGCTTTCTTT
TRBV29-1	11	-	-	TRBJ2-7	CSVRQAYEQYF	TGCAGCGTTAGACAGGCCTACGAGCAGTACTTC
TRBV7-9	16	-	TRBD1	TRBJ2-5	CASSLVPGQGRETQYF	TGTGCCAGCAGCTTAGTTCCGGGACAGGGGCGAGAGACCCAGTACTTC
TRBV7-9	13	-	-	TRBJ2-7	CASSSTGFVEQYF	TGTGCCAGCAGCTCAACAGGGTTCGTCGAGCAGTACTTC
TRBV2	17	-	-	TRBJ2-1	CASSEAFDIRARNEQFF	TGTGCCAGCAGTGAAGCCTTTGACATCCGTGCTCGGAATGAGCAGTTCTTC
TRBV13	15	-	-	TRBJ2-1	CASSPRQGLYNEQFF	TGTGCCAGCAGCCCGCGACAGGGACTGTACAATGAGCAGTTCTTC
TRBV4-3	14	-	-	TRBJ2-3	CASSQDLETDTQYF	TGCGCCAGCAGCCAAGATCTGGAGACAGATACGCAGTATTTT
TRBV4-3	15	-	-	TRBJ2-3	CASSHGSTRGDTQYF	TGCGCCAGCAGCCATGGAAGCACGAGGGGGGATACGCAGTATTTT
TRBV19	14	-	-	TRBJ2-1	CASSIANVGNEQFF	TGTGCCAGTAGTATCGCCAATGTGGGCAATGAGCAGTTCTTC
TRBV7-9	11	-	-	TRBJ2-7	CASTDNYEQYF	TGTGCCAGCACCGACAACTACGAGCAGTACTTC
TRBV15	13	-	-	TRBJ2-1	CATSDRSYNEQFF	TGTGCCACCAGCGATAGATCCTACAATGAGCAGTTCTTC
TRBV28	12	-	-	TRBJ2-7	CASSFPGSEQYF	TGTGCCAGCAGTTTCCCAGGGTCCGAGCAGTACTTC
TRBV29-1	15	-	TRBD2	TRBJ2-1	CSVTGRGAHANEQFF	TGCAGCGTTACGGGGAGGGGAGCCCATGCCAATGAGCAGTTCTTC
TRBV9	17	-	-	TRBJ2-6	CASSVVSGQSGANVLTF	TGTGCCAGCAGCGTAGTATCAGGACAGTCTGGGGCCAACGTCCTGACTTTC
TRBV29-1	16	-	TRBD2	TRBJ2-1	CSVEDLPSGSRNEQFF	TGCAGCGTTGAAGATCTGCCTAGCGGGAGTAGGAATGAGCAGTTCTTC
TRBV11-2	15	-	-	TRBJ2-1	CASSRAEGAYNEQFF	TGTGCCAGCAGCCGAGCGGAGGGTGCCTACAATGAGCAGTTCTTC
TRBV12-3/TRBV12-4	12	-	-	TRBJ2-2	CASSWNTGELFF	TGTGCCAGCAGCTGGAACACCGGGGAGCTGTTTTTT
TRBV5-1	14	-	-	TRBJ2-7	CASRSTGTPYEQYF	TGCGCCAGCAGATCGACCGGGACCCCCTACGAGCAGTACTTC
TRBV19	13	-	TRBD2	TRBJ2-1	CASGTSGANEQFF	TGTGCCAGTGGGACTAGCGGGGCCAATGAGCAGTTCTTC
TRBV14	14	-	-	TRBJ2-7	CASSQEMSPYEQYF	TGTGCCAGCAGCCAAGAGATGTCCCCCTACGAGCAGTACTTC
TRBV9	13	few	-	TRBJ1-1	CASSPADADEAFF	TGTGCCAGCAGCCCGGCCGACGCGGATGAAGCTTTCTTT
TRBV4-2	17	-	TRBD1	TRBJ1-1	CASSQASADRAGTEAFF	TGTGCCAGCAGCCAAGCCTCGGCGGACAGGGCGGGTACTGAAGCTTTCTTT
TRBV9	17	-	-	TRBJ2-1	CASSVGAGTGSYNEQFF	TGTGCCAGCAGCGTAGGGGCGGGAACTGGATCCTACAATGAGCAGTTCTTC
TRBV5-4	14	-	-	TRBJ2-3	CASSLIPLTDTQYF	TGTGCCAGCAGCTTGATTCCCCTCACAGATACGCAGTATTTT